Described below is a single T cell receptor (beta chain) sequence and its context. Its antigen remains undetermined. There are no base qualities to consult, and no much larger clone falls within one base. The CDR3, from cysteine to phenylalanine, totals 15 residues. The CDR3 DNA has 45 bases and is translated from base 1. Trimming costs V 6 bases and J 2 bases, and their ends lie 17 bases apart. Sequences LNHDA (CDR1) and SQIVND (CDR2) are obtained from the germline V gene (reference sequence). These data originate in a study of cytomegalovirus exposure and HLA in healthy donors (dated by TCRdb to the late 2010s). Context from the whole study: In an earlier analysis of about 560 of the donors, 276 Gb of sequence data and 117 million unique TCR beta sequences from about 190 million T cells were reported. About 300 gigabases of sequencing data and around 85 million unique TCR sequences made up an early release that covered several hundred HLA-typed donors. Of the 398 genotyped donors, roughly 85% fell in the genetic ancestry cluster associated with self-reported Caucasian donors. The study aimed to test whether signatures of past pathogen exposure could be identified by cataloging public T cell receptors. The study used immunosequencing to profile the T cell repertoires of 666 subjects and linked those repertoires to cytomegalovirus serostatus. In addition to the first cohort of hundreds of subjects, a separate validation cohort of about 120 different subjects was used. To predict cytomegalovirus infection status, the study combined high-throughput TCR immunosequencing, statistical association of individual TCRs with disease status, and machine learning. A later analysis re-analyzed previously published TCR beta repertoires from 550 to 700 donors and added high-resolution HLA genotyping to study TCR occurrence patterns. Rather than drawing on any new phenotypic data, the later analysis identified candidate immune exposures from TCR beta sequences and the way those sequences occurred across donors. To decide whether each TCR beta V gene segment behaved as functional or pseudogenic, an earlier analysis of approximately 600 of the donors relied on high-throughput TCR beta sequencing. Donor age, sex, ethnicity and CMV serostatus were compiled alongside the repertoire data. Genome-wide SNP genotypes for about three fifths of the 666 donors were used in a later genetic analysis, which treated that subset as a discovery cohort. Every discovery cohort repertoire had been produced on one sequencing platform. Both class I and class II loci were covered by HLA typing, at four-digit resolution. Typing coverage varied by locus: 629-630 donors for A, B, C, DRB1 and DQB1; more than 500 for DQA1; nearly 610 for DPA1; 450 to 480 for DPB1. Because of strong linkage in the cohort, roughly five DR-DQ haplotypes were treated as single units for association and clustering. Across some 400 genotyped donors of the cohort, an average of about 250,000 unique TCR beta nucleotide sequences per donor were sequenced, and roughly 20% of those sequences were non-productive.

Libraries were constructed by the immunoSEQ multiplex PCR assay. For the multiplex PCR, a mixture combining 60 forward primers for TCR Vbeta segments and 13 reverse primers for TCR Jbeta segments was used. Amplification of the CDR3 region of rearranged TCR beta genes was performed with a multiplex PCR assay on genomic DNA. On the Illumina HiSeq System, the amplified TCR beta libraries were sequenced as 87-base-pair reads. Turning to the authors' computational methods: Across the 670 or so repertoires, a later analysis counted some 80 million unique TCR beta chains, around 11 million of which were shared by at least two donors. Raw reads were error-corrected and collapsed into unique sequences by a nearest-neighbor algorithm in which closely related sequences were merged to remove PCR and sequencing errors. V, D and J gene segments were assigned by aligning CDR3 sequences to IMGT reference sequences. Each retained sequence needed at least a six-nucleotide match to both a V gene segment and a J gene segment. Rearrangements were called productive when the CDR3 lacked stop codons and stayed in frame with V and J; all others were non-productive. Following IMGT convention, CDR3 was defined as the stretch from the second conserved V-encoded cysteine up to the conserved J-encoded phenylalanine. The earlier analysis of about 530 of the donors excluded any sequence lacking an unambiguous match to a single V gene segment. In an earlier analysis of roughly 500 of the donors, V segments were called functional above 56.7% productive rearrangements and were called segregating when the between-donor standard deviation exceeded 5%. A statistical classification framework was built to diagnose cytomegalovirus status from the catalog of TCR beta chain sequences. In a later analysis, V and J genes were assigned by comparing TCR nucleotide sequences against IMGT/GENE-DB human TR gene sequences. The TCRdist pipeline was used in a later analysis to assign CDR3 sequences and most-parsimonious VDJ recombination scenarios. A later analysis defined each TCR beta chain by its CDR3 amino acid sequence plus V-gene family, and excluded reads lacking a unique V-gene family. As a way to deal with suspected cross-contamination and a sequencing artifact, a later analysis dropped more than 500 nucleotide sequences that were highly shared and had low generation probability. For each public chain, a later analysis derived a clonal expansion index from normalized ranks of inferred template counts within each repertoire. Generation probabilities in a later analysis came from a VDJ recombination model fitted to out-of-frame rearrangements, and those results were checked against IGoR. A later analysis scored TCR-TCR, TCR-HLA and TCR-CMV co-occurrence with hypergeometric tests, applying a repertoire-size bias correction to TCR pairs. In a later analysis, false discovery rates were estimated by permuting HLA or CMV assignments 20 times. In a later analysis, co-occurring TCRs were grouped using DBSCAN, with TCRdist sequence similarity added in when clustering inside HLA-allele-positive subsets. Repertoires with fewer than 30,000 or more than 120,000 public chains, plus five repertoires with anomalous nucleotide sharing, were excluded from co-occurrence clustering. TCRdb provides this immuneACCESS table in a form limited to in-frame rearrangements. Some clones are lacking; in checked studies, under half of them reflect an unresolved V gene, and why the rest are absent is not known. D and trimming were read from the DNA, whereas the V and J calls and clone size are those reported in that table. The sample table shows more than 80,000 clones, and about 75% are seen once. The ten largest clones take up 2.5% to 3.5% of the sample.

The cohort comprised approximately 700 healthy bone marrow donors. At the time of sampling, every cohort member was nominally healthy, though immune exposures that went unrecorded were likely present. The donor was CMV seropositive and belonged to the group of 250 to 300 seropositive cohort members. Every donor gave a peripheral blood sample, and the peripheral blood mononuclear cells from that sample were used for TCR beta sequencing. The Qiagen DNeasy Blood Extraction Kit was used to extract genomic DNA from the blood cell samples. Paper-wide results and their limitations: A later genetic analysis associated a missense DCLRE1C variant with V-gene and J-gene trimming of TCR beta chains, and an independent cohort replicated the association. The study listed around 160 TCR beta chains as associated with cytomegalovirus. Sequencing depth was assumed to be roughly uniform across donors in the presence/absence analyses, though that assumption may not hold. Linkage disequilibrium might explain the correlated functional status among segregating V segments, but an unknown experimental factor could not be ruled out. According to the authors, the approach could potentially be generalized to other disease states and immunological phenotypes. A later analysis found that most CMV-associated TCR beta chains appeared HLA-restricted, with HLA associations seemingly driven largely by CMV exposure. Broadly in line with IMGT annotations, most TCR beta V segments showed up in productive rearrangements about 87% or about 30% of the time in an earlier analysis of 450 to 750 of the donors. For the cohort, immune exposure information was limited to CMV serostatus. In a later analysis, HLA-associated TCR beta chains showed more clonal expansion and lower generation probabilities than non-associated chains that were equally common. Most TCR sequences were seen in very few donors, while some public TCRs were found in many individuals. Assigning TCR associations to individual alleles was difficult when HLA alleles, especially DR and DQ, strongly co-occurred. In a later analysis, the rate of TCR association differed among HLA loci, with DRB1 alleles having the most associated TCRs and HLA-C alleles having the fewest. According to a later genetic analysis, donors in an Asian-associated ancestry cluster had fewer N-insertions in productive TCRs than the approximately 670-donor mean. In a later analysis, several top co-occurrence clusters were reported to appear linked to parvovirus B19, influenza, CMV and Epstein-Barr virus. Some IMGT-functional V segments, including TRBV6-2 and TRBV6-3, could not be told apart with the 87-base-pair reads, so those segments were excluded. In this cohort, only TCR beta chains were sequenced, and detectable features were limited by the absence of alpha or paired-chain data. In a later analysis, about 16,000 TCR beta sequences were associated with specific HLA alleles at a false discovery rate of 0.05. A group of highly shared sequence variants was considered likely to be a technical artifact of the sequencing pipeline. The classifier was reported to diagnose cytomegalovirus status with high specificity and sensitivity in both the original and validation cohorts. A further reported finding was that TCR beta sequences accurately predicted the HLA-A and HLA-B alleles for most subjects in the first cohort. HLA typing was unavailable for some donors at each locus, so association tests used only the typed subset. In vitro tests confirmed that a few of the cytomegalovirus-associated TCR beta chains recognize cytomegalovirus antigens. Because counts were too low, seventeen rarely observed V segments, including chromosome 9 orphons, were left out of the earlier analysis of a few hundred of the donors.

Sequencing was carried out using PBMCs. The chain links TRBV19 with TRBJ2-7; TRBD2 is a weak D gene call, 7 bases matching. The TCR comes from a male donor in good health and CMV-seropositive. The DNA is TGTGCCAGTAGGCGGACGTGGGGGGGGCCCTACGAGCAGTACTTC. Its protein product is CASRRTWGGPYEQYF.